These 16 T cell receptor beta chains were sequenced from one sample in a study of T cells in Graves' hyperthyroidism and ophthalmopathy. From RNA transcripts, TCR beta CDR3 regions were amplified. An initial round of RT-PCR targeting the TCR CDR3 relied on the HTBI primer set. TCRdb re-called the multiplex PCR reads with MiXCR, one entry per CDR3 protein. The data show a few hundred thousand distinct CDR3 sequences, roughly 46% seen once. The sample consisted of peripheral blood or thyroid tissue (not recorded which). Every receptor here comes from a woman between 18 and 30 years old with Graves' hyperthyroidism.

As to this clonotype: Relative to the germline gene, one junction end is altered; a read error may explain this. This chain connects TRBV6-2 or TRBV6-3 to TRBJ1-3, with D possibly being TRBD1 (6 bases). The CDR3 is made up of 16 amino acids. Germline CDR1 reads MNHEY; CDR2 reads SVGEGT. This CDR3 is CASSYGWGTTGNTVYF. The CDR3 nucleotides are TGTGCCAGCAGTTACGGTTGGGGGACAACCGGAAACACCGTATATTTT.

Points on this clonotype: A much more abundant neighbour one base away suggests this may be a read error. V is TRBV19 and J is TRBJ1-2; 10 positions match TRBD1. This CDR3 comprises 16 residues. Per germline, CDR1 LNHDA and CDR2 SQIVND (reference sequence). The ends lost 7 bases at V and 2 bases at J; junction bases unmatched: 10. The CDR3 region has the DNA TGTGCCAGTAACTTGGGCAGGACAGGGGGAAACTATGGCTACACCTTC. It specifies CASNLGRTGGNYGYTF.

V and J are TRBV11-3 and TRBJ2-5; 11 nucleotides line up with TRBD2. The J segment lost 0 bases and the V segment lost 1 base, leaving 10 bases of the junction unmatched. The CDR3 consists of 19 residues. The germline gives CDR1 SGHNT, CDR2 YENEEA. The chain's CDR3 is CASSLGTTSGAWYQETQYF. In nucleotides, the CDR3 is TGTGCCAGCAGCTTAGGGACGACTAGCGGGGCCTGGTACCAAGAGACCCAGTACTTC. Full variable domain (rest looked up from reference TRBV11-3 and TRBJ2-5): EAGVVQSPRYKIIEKKQPVAFWCNPISGHNTLYWYLQNLGQGPELLIRYENEEAVDDSQLPKDRFSAERLKGVDSTLKIQPAELGDSAVYLCASSLGTTSGAWYQETQYFGPGTRLLVL.

Regarding this clonotype: Being one base from a much bigger clone, this may be a read error. The rearrangement uses TRBV14 and TRBJ2-7; 8 bases match TRBD1. Germline V gene sequence: CDR1 SGHDN, CDR2 FVKESK. This CDR3 has 14 residues. The CDR3 sequence: CAGSPGQELYEQYF. The CDR3 nucleotides are TGTGCCGGCAGCCCGGGACAGGAACTCTACGAGCAGTACTTC.

The chain links TRBV10-3 to TRBJ2-5; 7 positions agree with TRBD1. Germline V gene lookup returns CDR1 ENHRY and CDR2 SYGVKD. The CDR3 has 12 amino acids. V lost 11 bases to trimming and J lost 5 bases; unmatched junction nucleotides: 8. This CDR3 is CASGAGGETQYF. The CDR3 DNA reads TGTGCCTCCGGGGCAGGGGGTGAGACCCAGTACTTC.

The rearrangement joins TRBV9 to TRBJ2-5; perhaps TRBD1 as D (6 bases). Germline V gene data show CDR1 as SGDLS and CDR2 as YYNGEE. This CDR3 is 15 amino acids long. V lost 2 bases, J lost 5 bases, and 16 bases lay in between. CDR3 in amino acids: CASSVGAGKGETQYF. The CDR3 DNA sequence: TGTGCCAGCAGCGTGGGGGCTGGGAAGGGGGAGACCCAGTACTTC.

The gene calls are TRBV20-1 and TRBJ2-5, with D possibly TRBD1 on 6 matching bases. Germline V gene data show CDR1 as DFQATT and CDR2 as SNEGSKA (reference sequence). This CDR3 is built from 15 residues. V was clipped by 0 bases and J by 5 bases, with 16 bases between them. The CDR3 nucleotides read TGCAGTGCTAGAGATCCCAGGGGTGGGTGGGAGACCCAGTACTTC. Protein: CSARDPRGGWETQYF.

The chain recombines TRBV6-2 or TRBV6-3 with TRBJ1-5; perhaps TRBD1 as D (5 bases). Germline V gene sequence: CDR1 MNHEY, CDR2 SVGEGT. The length of the CDR3 is 19 residues. Trimming stripped 2 bases from V and 7 bases from J, with 27 bases between. The CDR3 spells CASSYRERGPGRFGQPQHF. DNA of the CDR3: TGTGCCAGCAGTTACAGGGAGAGGGGTCCAGGGCGATTCGGACAGCCCCAGCATTTT.

This clonotype was observed at least ten times. A junction boundary mismatches the germline segment, possibly from a read error. The chain recombines TRBV20-1 with TRBJ1-2, with D maybe TRBD1 (5 bases). Germline V gene lookup returns CDR1 DFQATT and CDR2 SNEGSKA (reference sequence). The CDR3 runs 17 residues. CDR3 sequence reads: CNARLPDRDGSNYGYTF. The CDR3 region has the DNA TGCAATGCTAGACTCCCAGACCGGGACGGATCTAACTATGGCTACACCTTC.

This clonotype was counted ten times or more. The chain couples TRBV7-2 to TRBJ1-2; D perhaps matches TRBD1 (5 bases). The CDR3 covers 15 residues. V lost 0 bases and J lost 2, with 10 bases in between. The germline V gene has CDR1 SGHTA and CDR2 FQGNSA. The CDR3 loop is CASSLAGGLNYGYTF. The CDR3 region has the DNA TGTGCCAGCAGCTTAGCGGGGGGTTTGAACTATGGCTACACCTTC.

The chain combines TRBV7-6 with TRBJ1-2, with TRBD1 identical over 7 bases. Looked up from germline, CDR1 is SGHVS and CDR2 is FNYEAQ. V shed 5 bases, J shed 3 bases, and the junction held 24 bases outside the gene matches. The CDR3 totals 20 residues. In DNA form, the CDR3 reads TGTGCCAGCAGCGCAACACCGGAGGCACCTCACACCGGGACAGACTATGGCTACACCTTC. It encodes CASSATPEAPHTGTDYGYTF.

This clonotype was observed at least ten times. The chain couples TRBV2 to TRBJ2-3; D gene uncertain. The length of the CDR3 is 11 residues. V was clipped by 4 bases and J by 6 bases, with 5 bases between them. Germline lookup yields CDR1 SNHLY and CDR2 FYNNEI. CDR3 in amino acids: CASSVVDTQYF. CDR3 coding DNA: TGTGCCAGCAGTGTGGTGGATACGCAGTATTTT. Variable domain in full (rest from reference TRBV2 and TRBJ2-3): EPEVTQTPSHQVTQMGQEVILRCVPISNHLYFYWYRQILGQKVEFLVSFYNNEISEKSEIFDDQFSVERPDGSNFTLKIRSTKLEDSAMYFCASSVVDTQYFGPGTRLTVL.

This clonotype appeared many times. The chain has TRBV29-1 and TRBJ1-4, with D possibly TRBD1 on 5 matching bases. V was clipped by 4 bases and J by 4 bases, with 7 bases between them. The CDR3 covers 12 residues. Germline V lookup: CDR1 SQVTM, CDR2 ANQGSEA. The CDR3: CSVGGFNEKLFF. The CDR3 region has the DNA TGCAGCGTTGGGGGCTTTAATGAAAAACTGTTTTTT.

As concerns this clonotype: Being one base from a much bigger clone, this may be a read error. V usage is TRBV29-1 and J usage is TRBJ2-1, with D unclear. This CDR3 spans 11 amino acids. Trimming cost V 3 bases and J 7 bases, with 7 bases left between them. Germline V gene data show CDR1 as SQVTM and CDR2 as ANQGSEA. For the CDR3, the DNA is TGCAGCGTTGACGTAGGGAATGAGCAGTTCTTC. Translation: CSVDVGNEQFF.

This clonotype appeared many times. The chain employs TRBV5-1 and TRBJ1-1, with a weak D call TRBD1 (6 bases). The CDR3 consists of 12 residues. Germline CDR1 and CDR2: SGHRS and YFSETQ. Trimming removed 1 base at V and 12 bases at J, with 13 bases between. DNA of the CDR3: TGCGCCAGCAGCTTGAGCAGGGGTATTACTTTCTTT. Amino acid sequence: CASSLSRGITFF.

Concerning this clonotype itself: A read error is possible here, since a much larger clone lies one base away. V gene TRBV20-1 combines with J gene TRBJ2-7; TRBD2 might be the D (6 bases). The CDR3 has 15 amino acids. Per the germline V gene, CDR1 is DFQATT and CDR2 is SNEGSKA (reference sequence). The V and J ends lost 0 bases and 5 bases respectively, with 17 bases between them. CDR3 nucleotide sequence: TGCAGTGCTAGAGAGGGGGGACCACCTCCCCACGAGCAGTACTTC. Translation gives CSAREGGPPPHEQYF.